The 25 T cell receptor beta chains below come from one sample, sequenced in a study of regulatory T cells in long-lasting Graves disease (dated by TCRdb to the early 2020s). Interpreted using the paper, the time point label stands for: persistent/refractory GD, antithyroid drugs over 5 years with positive TRAb. For both TCR sequencing and RNA sequencing, RNA was extracted from PBMCs using TRIzol. The protocol used for the library was multiplex PCR. Instrument used: Illumina HiSeq 4000. CDR3 regions were amplified by Arm-PCR with iRepertoire HTBI primers to construct TCR beta libraries. The public reads were run again by TCRdb, first through fastp at Q25 and then through MiXCR, and only productive beta chains were kept. For every CDR3 protein sequence, its rows merge into one entry that carries the most common genes and DNA. The sample yields 450,000 or so distinct CDR3 sequences; around 20% were counted once. 7% to 9.5% of the sample is held by the ten biggest clonotypes.

This specimen was peripheral blood mononuclear cells (PBMCs), taken when the disease was refractory, from a patient treated with antithyroid drugs. These receptors were taken from a female donor with Graves disease.

This sequence joins TRBV2 and TRBJ2-1; 9 bases line up with TRBD2. This CDR3 is 20 amino acids long. The germline gives CDR1 SNHLY, CDR2 FYNNEI. Unmatched junction bases numbered 17, after V lost 1 base and J lost 4 bases. The CDR3 DNA sequence: TGTGCCAGCAGTGAAGGGGCTCGGAGCGGGAGGTATTTTAGGTACAATGAGCAGTTCTTC. Translated, it gives CASSEGARSGRYFRYNEQFF.

This clonotype was counted only a few times. The V gene is TRBV5-1, the J gene TRBJ1-3; D is perhaps TRBD1 (6 bases). Trimming pared 2 bases from V and 3 bases from J, leaving 9 bases between. The germline gives CDR1 SGHRS, CDR2 YFSETQ. CDR3 length: 14 residues. The CDR3 DNA reads TGCGCCAGCAGCTTTCAGGGGCTTGGAAACACCATATATTTT. Its protein is CASSFQGLGNTIYF.

The chain uses TRBV6-2 or TRBV6-3 and TRBJ1-5; D is uncertain. The V end lost 2 bases, the J end lost 6 bases, and 8 bases lay between the germline ends. Germline CDR1 is MNHEY and CDR2 is SVGEGT. The CDR3 has 13 residues. The CDR3 coding sequence is TGTGCCAGCAGTTACGACCGGTTTCAGCCCCAGCATTTT. Amino acid sequence: CASSYDRFQPQHF.

The rearrangement joins TRBV5-8 to TRBJ1-2; D is undetermined. The CDR3 extends over 14 amino acids. Germline values: CDR1 SGHTS, CDR2 YDEGEE. With 4 bases removed from V and 8 bases from J, the gap between germline ends came to 18 bases. In nucleotides, the CDR3 is TGTGCCAGCAGCCCAGACCCGATAGGTAGAGGCTACACCTTC. Protein: CASSPDPIGRGYTF.

The J gene is TRBJ2-3, the V gene TRBV7-3; TRBD1 agrees at 10 bases. CDR1 is SGHTA and CDR2 is FQGTGA in the germline V gene. Unmatched junction bases numbered 1, after V lost 3 bases and J lost 4 bases. The CDR3 length is 14 residues. Written as DNA, the CDR3 is TGTGCCAGCAGCTTCGGACAGGGGGCAGATACGCAGTATTTT. It translates to CASSFGQGADTQYF.

This clonotype occurred once. This may come from a read error, since a much larger clone is one base off. This rearrangement joins TRBV28 to TRBJ1-6, with 8 bases fitting TRBD1. The CDR3 covers 14 residues. Germline CDR1 is MDHEN and CDR2 is SYDVKM. Trimming at V came to 5 bases and at J to 11 bases, leaving 8 bases not matched to a gene. The CDR3 DNA follows: TGTGCCAGCAGTCTGACAGGGGCGGATACACCCCTCCACTTT. Translation: CASSLTGADTPLHF.

The J gene is TRBJ2-5, the V gene TRBV20-1, with D possibly being TRBD2 (6 bases). This CDR3 is built from 11 residues. Germline CDR1 reads DFQATT; CDR2 reads SNEGSKA (reference sequence). The CDR3 loop reads CSLIGGKTQYF. CDR3 coding DNA: TGCAGCCTTATCGGGGGAAAGACCCAGTACTTC.

Many counts were recorded for this clonotype. CDR3 in DNA: TGTGCCAGCAGCTTAGACACAGACACCGGGGAGCTGTTTTTT. Protein: CASSLDTDTGELFF. The chain uses TRBV11-2 and TRBJ2-2, with D hard to call. V shed 0 bases and J shed 3 bases, with 5 bases lying between them. Looked up from germline, CDR1 is SGHAT and CDR2 is FQNNGV. The CDR3 has 14 residues.

This clonotype was counted a few times. The J gene is TRBJ2-2, the V gene TRBV19; the D is unclear. The germline V and J ends were trimmed by 6 bases and 6 bases, with 14 bases remaining between them. CDR3 length equals 14 residues. Per germline, CDR1 LNHDA and CDR2 SQIVND (reference sequence). CDR3 in DNA: TGTGCCAGTAGGGGCGGATTGGCTTCCGGGGAGCTGTTTTTT. It translates to CASRGGLASGELFF.

This clonotype was observed at least ten times. The chain carries TRBV6-1 and TRBJ2-7; weak D call: TRBD1 (6 bases). Trimming pared 5 bases from V and 1 base from J, leaving 12 bases between. The CDR3 spans 14 residues. Germline CDR1 reads MNHNS; CDR2 reads SASEGT. This chain's CDR3 is CASSPTRGSYEQYF. The CDR3 DNA follows: TGTGCCAGCAGTCCCACCAGGGGATCCTACGAGCAGTACTTC.

This clonotype came up many times. This chain links TRBV3-1 with TRBJ2-7, with D perhaps TRBD1 (6 bases). This CDR3 is 14 amino acids long. Germline values: CDR1 LGHDT, CDR2 YNNKEL (reference sequence). V lost 5 bases to trimming and J lost 6 bases, with 17 bases between them. The CDR3 loop reads CASSVLPDSFEQYF. DNA of the CDR3: TGTGCCAGCAGCGTTCTGCCGGACAGTTTCGAGCAGTACTTC.

In its sample, this clonotype was seen many times. The chain employs TRBV20-1 and TRBJ2-7, with D unclear. The CDR3 is made up of 14 amino acids. Germline values: CDR1 DFQATT, CDR2 SNEGSKA (reference sequence). V was cut by 0 bases and J by 3 bases, with 12 bases left in between. CDR3 sequence (DNA): TGCAGTGCTAGAGATCCGGCTGGCAACTACGAGCAGTACTTC. Its protein is CSARDPAGNYEQYF.

There are many counts of this clonotype. The V call is TRBV28, the J call TRBJ1-5; TRBD1 matches at 11 bases. The CDR3 is made up of 15 amino acids. J was trimmed by 5 bases and V by 4 bases; bases with no gene match: 4. Germline loops: CDR1 MDHEN, CDR2 SYDVKM. The CDR3 bases are TGTGCCAGCAGTTGGGGACAGGGGGTCCATCAGCCCCAGCATTTT. This encodes CASSWGQGVHQPQHF.

DNA of the CDR3: TGTGCCAGCAGCTCCGGGAGGTTAGTGGAGCAGTACTTC. Its translation: CASSSGRLVEQYF. The V gene is TRBV7-2, the J gene TRBJ2-7; 7 nucleotides match TRBD2. This CDR3 contains 13 residues. Germline CDR1 reads SGHTA; CDR2 reads FQGNSA. V lost 4 bases, J lost 7 bases, and 7 bases stayed unmatched.

This clonotype was counted between two and nine times. A junction end diverges from the germline sequence, so it may reflect a read error. This chain connects TRBV2 to TRBJ2-7; 9 bases are shared with TRBD1. The CDR3 covers 16 residues. CDR1 is SNHLY, CDR2 FYNNEI, per germline. This chain's CDR3 is CASSELGTGRSFEQYF. The CDR3 nucleotides are TGTGCCAGCAGTGAACTCGGGACAGGGAGGTCCTTCGAGCAGTACTTC.

About this clonotype: A much larger clonotype is one base distant, so this may be a read error. V is TRBV2 and J is TRBJ1-3, with D unclear. Germline V gives CDR1 SNHLY, CDR2 FYNNEI. The CDR3 length is 11 residues. The V and J ends lost 7 bases and 10 bases respectively, with 11 bases between them. DNA of the CDR3: TGTGCCAGCATTGATTCCGGTACCATATATTTT. This codes for CASIDSGTIYF.

The chain uses TRBV7-2 and TRBJ2-3; D is uncertain. The V and J ends lost 4 bases and 2 bases respectively, with 7 bases between them. The CDR3 is made up of 13 amino acids. Germline CDR1 reads SGHTA; CDR2 reads FQGNSA. CDR3 residues: CASSYDITDTQYF. CDR3 nucleotides: TGTGCCAGCAGCTATGACATCACAGATACGCAGTATTTT.

The chain links TRBV2 to TRBJ2-3; 8 nucleotides agree with TRBD2. There are 15 residues in the CDR3. The J segment lost 4 bases and the V segment lost 7 bases, leaving 10 bases of the junction unmatched. From germline, CDR1 is SNHLY and CDR2 FYNNEI. The CDR3 sequence is CASKILAGSADTQYF. The CDR3 DNA follows: TGTGCCAGCAAGATATTAGCGGGGTCGGCAGATACGCAGTATTTT. Full variable domain (outside the CDR3, taken from reference TRBV2 and TRBJ2-3): EPEVTQTPSHQVTQMGQEVILRCVPISNHLYFYWYRQILGQKVEFLVSFYNNEISEKSEIFDDQFSVERPDGSNFTLKIRSTKLEDSAMYFCASKILAGSADTQYFGPGTRLTVL.

The chain carries TRBV5-1 and TRBJ2-2, with TRBD1 matching 9 bases. The CDR3 has 17 amino acids. Unmatched junction bases numbered 9, after V lost 2 bases and J lost 4 bases. CDR1 SGHRS and CDR2 YFSETQ come from the germline V gene. The CDR3 DNA is TGCGCCAGCAGCTTATCCCTGGACAGGGGACGCACCGGGGAGCTGTTTTTT. Its protein product is CASSLSLDRGRTGELFF.

This clonotype was observed many times. The rearrangement uses TRBV28 and TRBJ2-7; 13 bases are shared with TRBD2. CDR1 and CDR2 from the germline V gene are MDHEN and SYDVKM. J was trimmed by 3 bases and V by 3 bases; bases with no gene match: 5. CDR3 size: 16 residues. The CDR3 bases are TGTGCCAGCAGTTTCTCATGGACTAGCGGGAGCTACGAGCAGTACTTC. Its protein is CASSFSWTSGSYEQYF.

This clonotype was counted ten times or more. The chain carries TRBV7-3 and TRBJ2-7; D is possibly TRBD2 (6 bases). Germline V CDR1 and CDR2: SGHTA, FQGTGA. This CDR3 region has 14 residues. Trimming pared 2 bases from V and 7 bases from J, leaving 15 bases between. CDR3 region: CASSLSSVGGEQYF. The CDR3 DNA sequence: TGTGCCAGCAGCTTATCCTCGGTTGGAGGGGAGCAGTACTTC.

J is TRBJ1-2 and V is TRBV29-1; D call uncertain. Germline V gene sequence: CDR1 SQVTM, CDR2 ANQGSEA. Trimming removed 4 bases at V and 4 bases at J, with 7 bases between. This CDR3 is built from 11 residues. The CDR3 bases are TGCAGCGTTGCCGGGCTCTATGGCTACACCTTC. As protein: CSVAGLYGYTF.

The V gene is TRBV20-1, the J gene TRBJ2-7, with D perhaps TRBD2 (5 bases). The V and J ends lost 6 bases and 9 bases respectively, with 21 bases between them. Germline CDR1 DFQATT, CDR2 SNEGSKA (reference sequence). The CDR3 consists of 13 residues. CDR3 coding DNA: TGCAGTGCGGACCTCCTCAGCGGCGGCCCGCAGTACTTC. Protein sequence: CSADLLSGGPQYF.

Points on this clonotype: A much bigger clone sits one base away, suggesting this may be a read error. J is TRBJ2-1 and V is TRBV29-1; 10 nucleotides align to TRBD1. Germline CDR1 is SQVTM and CDR2 is ANQGSEA. V shed 6 bases and J 10 bases; nucleotides not matched to a gene: 12. This CDR3 spans 14 amino acids. CDR3 amino acids: CSVNGQGVTYEQFF. The CDR3 nucleotides are TGCAGCGTCAATGGACAGGGGGTCACCTACGAGCAGTTCTTC.

This clonotype was observed a few times. The V and J genes are TRBV20-1 and TRBJ2-5; perhaps TRBD1 as D (6 bases). CDR1 and CDR2 (germline): DFQATT, SNEGSKA (reference sequence). V was clipped by 6 bases and J by 6 bases, with 14 bases between them. CDR3 length equals 12 residues. The chain's CDR3 is CSAGALVKTQYF. CDR3 in DNA: TGCAGTGCGGGGGCGTTAGTAAAGACCCAGTACTTC.